Following are 25 T cell receptor beta chains from one sample sequenced in a study of T cell responses to AZD1222 COVID-19 vaccine. TCRdb's copy holds only in-frame clones and misses some; the assay was immunoSEQ multiplex PCR. The sample carries over 120,000 clones, 93% recorded once. Sequences were derived from peripheral blood, sampled on day 0 of AZD1222 vaccination. The source of these receptors is an adult in good health.

This chain links TRBV24-1 with TRBJ2-1, with TRBD1 matching over 9 bases. The CDR3 is made up of 15 amino acids. CDR1 is KGHDR, CDR2 SFDVKD, per germline. Trimming took 3 bases from V and 10 from J; bases not matched to a gene: 9. The CDR3 region has the DNA TGTGCCACCAGTGATCCCCGGGACAGGGTCAGCGAGCAGTTCTTC. Translated: CATSDPRDRVSEQFF.

V gene TRBV6-5 combines with J gene TRBJ2-1, with no clear D. V lost 0 bases and J lost 0, with 9 bases in between. CDR1 is MNHEY and CDR2 is SVGAGI in the germline V gene. This CDR3 contains 16 residues. CDR3 nucleotides: TGTGCCAGCAGTTACTCTGGGCCGATCTCCTACAATGAGCAGTTCTTC. Translation gives CASSYSGPISYNEQFF.

The chain is built from TRBV7-8 and TRBJ2-5; D not resolved. The CDR3 has 13 residues. Trimming cost V 4 bases and J 5 bases, with 11 bases left between them. CDR1 and CDR2 from the germline V gene are SGHVS and FQNEAQ. CDR3 DNA: TGTGCCAGCAGCTCCACTGACCGTGAGACCCAGTACTTC. Protein: CASSSTDRETQYF.

This chain uses TRBV11-2 with TRBJ1-1; 9 nucleotides line up with TRBD1. Germline V gene sequence: CDR1 SGHAT, CDR2 FQNNGV. The V segment lost 5 bases and the J segment 10 bases; nucleotides outside the gene matches: 14. The CDR3 contains 15 residues. CDR3 residues: CASSPQRTGAGSAFF. CDR3 nucleotides: TGTGCCAGCAGCCCACAAAGGACAGGGGCTGGTTCAGCTTTCTTT.

The J gene is TRBJ1-2, the V gene TRBV15; D is possibly TRBD1 (5 bases). The CDR3 covers 14 residues. CDR1 is LNHNV, CDR2 YYDKDF, per germline (reference sequence). The germline V and J ends were trimmed by 0 bases and 7 bases, with 12 bases remaining between them. CDR3 region: CATSRDRGWGGYTF. CDR3 sequence (DNA): TGTGCCACCAGCAGAGATCGGGGGTGGGGTGGCTACACCTTC.

V is TRBV5-1 and J is TRBJ2-3; unclear D gene. The CDR3 is 13 residues long. CDR1 is SGHRS and CDR2 is YFSETQ in the germline V gene. Trimming took off 4 bases at V and 1 base at J, with 7 bases between the two ends. CDR3 loop: CASSPFGTDTQYF. CDR3 in DNA: TGCGCCAGCAGCCCTTTCGGCACAGATACGCAGTATTTT.

The rearrangement uses TRBV5-1 and TRBJ1-5, with D hard to call. The CDR3 has 14 amino acids. The V end lost 0 bases, the J end lost 5 bases, and 9 bases lay between the germline ends. The V gene's germline CDR1 is SGHRS and CDR2 YFSETQ. The CDR3, as DNA: TGCGCCAGCAGCTTGGGCCGGGCCGATCAGCCCCAGCATTTT. It yields the protein CASSLGRADQPQHF.

V and J are TRBV7-9 and TRBJ2-7, with a weak D call TRBD2 (5 bases). CDR3 length equals 15 residues. Looked up from germline, CDR1 is SEHNR and CDR2 is FQNEAQ (reference sequence). The V end was cut by 2 bases, the J end by 0 bases, with 11 bases between. CDR3 in DNA: TGTGCCAGCAGCTTAAGCCGGGATGGCTCCTACGAGCAGTACTTC. Translation: CASSLSRDGSYEQYF.

This chain joins TRBV5-4 and TRBJ2-5, with 15 positions matching TRBD2. The CDR3 length is 18 residues. The V and J ends lost 2 bases and 1 base, in that order; junction bases with no gene match: 6. The germline V gene has CDR1 SGHNT and CDR2 YYREEE (reference sequence). In DNA form, the CDR3 reads TGTGCCAGCAGCTTTGGACTAGCGGGAGGGGCTATCCAAGAGACCCAGTACTTC. Protein product: CASSFGLAGGAIQETQYF.

The chain uses TRBV28 and TRBJ2-7; D might be TRBD1 or TRBD2, each matching 5 bases. Trimming stripped 4 bases from V and 3 bases from J, with 10 bases between. The CDR3 loop spans 13 amino acids. Germline V gene data show CDR1 as MDHEN and CDR2 as SYDVKM. The CDR3 DNA follows: TGTGCCAGCAGTTCCCGGGACGGCTACGAGCAGTACTTC. Translated: CASSSRDGYEQYF.

This chain connects TRBV5-1 to TRBJ2-1; D unresolved. The CDR3 length is 17 residues. CDR1 SGHRS and CDR2 YFSETQ come from the germline V gene. Trimming took 4 bases from V and 3 from J, leaving 20 bases between them. CDR3 DNA sequence: TGCGCCAGCAGCCCGCTCGGTCAACCCGGAAACTACAATGAGCAGTTCTTC. Its translation: CASSPLGQPGNYNEQFF.

The chain couples TRBV5-6 to TRBJ2-5; tentative D call: TRBD2 (5 bases). The V end lost 4 bases, the J end lost 4 bases, and 20 bases lay between the germline ends. Germline CDR1 is SGHDT and CDR2 is YYEEEE. This CDR3 comprises 16 residues. The CDR3 nucleotides are TGTGCCAGCAGCCCCGAGACGGCTAGCTTGATAGAGACCCAGTACTTC. This encodes CASSPETASLIETQYF.

CDR3 coding DNA: TGCGCCAGCAGCTCCAATTTACAGGGGAGCACTGAAGCTTTCTTT. This encodes CASSSNLQGSTEAFF. V is TRBV5-1 and J is TRBJ1-1, with 7 bases fitting TRBD1. The trim removed 3 bases at V and 4 bases at J, leaving 9 bases unmatched. Germline CDR1 SGHRS, CDR2 YFSETQ. This CDR3 has 15 residues.

The V call is TRBV7-3, the J call TRBJ2-2, with D tentatively TRBD2 (7 bases). CDR1 is SGHTA and CDR2 is FQGTGA in the germline V gene. The V and J ends lost 5 bases and 6 bases respectively, with 16 bases between them. The CDR3 runs to 15 residues. CDR3 amino acids: CASSPQGGGAGELFF. The CDR3 DNA follows: TGTGCCAGCAGCCCCCAGGGAGGGGGTGCCGGGGAGCTGTTTTTT.

J is TRBJ1-1 and V is TRBV7-9; D gene uncertain. V was cut by 1 base and J by 0 bases, with 6 bases left in between. CDR3 length: 14 residues. Germline V gene data show CDR1 as SEHNR and CDR2 as FQNEAQ (reference sequence). Written as DNA, the CDR3 is TGTGCCAGCAGCTTAGTTTACATGAACACTGAAGCTTTCTTT. Its protein product is CASSLVYMNTEAFF.

This clone has only one observation. The chain links TRBV19 to TRBJ1-1; no definite D call. The CDR3 totals 14 residues. V was clipped by 0 bases and J by 6 bases, with 11 bases between them. Germline CDR1 LNHDA, CDR2 SQIVND (reference sequence). The CDR3 nucleotides read TGTGCCAGTAGTATAGATCTTTCTTCCCCTGAAGCTTTCTTT. This encodes CASSIDLSSPEAFF.

The rearrangement links TRBV7-6 to TRBJ2-1; D tentatively reads TRBD1 or TRBD2 (6 bases each). V lost 2 bases to trimming and J lost 2 bases, with 10 bases between them. Germline V gene sequence: CDR1 SGHVS, CDR2 FNYEAQ. The CDR3 spans 15 residues. CDR3 DNA: TGTGCCAGCAGCTTAACGGGGGCCACCTACAATGAGCAGTTCTTC. Encoded protein: CASSLTGATYNEQFF.

CDR3 loop: CASSMGLAVYEQYF. CDR3 DNA: TGTGCCAGCAGCATGGGACTAGCGGTATACGAGCAGTACTTC. The chain recombines TRBV9 with TRBJ2-7; TRBD2 aligns across 11 bases. The CDR3 spans 14 residues. The germline V gene has CDR1 SGDLS and CDR2 YYNGEE. V shed 4 bases, J shed 4 bases, and the junction held 4 bases outside the gene matches. The full variable domain, rest sourced from reference TRBV9 and TRBJ2-7, is DSGVTQTPKHLITATGQRVTLRCSPRSGDLSVYWYQQSLDQGLQFLIQYYNGEERAKGNILERFSAQQFPDLHSELNLSSLELGDSALYFCASSMGLAVYEQYFGPGTRLTVT.

The J gene is TRBJ2-3, the V gene TRBV19; D might be TRBD1 or TRBD2, each matching 5 bases. The V and J ends lost 3 bases and 0 bases respectively, with 10 bases between them. Germline V gene sequence: CDR1 LNHDA, CDR2 SQIVND (reference sequence). This CDR3 region has 15 residues. The DNA for the CDR3 is TGTGCCAGTAGTATTGGGGGAACTAGCACAGATACGCAGTATTTT. Amino acid sequence: CASSIGGTSTDTQYF.

The rearrangement joins TRBV15 to TRBJ1-4; no firm D call. The germline gives CDR1 LNHNV, CDR2 YYDKDF (reference sequence). This CDR3 has 15 residues. Deletions cut 0 bases from V and 4 bases from J, with 9 bases between. The chain's CDR3 is CATSRDRRINEKLFF. The DNA of the CDR3 is TGTGCCACCAGCAGAGATCGACGGATTAATGAAAAACTGTTTTTT.

The chain carries TRBV6-5 and TRBJ2-5; no clear D gene. V was trimmed by 6 bases and J by 5 bases, leaving 13 bases between them. The CDR3 sequence is 13 residues long. The germline gives CDR1 MNHEY, CDR2 SVGAGI. This chain's CDR3 is CASSRGRRETQYF. CDR3 bases: TGTGCCAGCAGCCGCGGACGCCGGGAGACCCAGTACTTC.

The rearrangement links TRBV7-9 to TRBJ2-3; no firm D call. In germline, CDR1 is SEHNR, CDR2 FQNEAQ (reference sequence). CDR3 length equals 15 residues. Trimming shortened V by 5 bases and J by 0 bases, and 12 bases separated the two germline ends. The CDR3 DNA reads TGTGCCAGCAGCCCAGATCTGACTAGCACAGATACGCAGTATTTT. It specifies CASSPDLTSTDTQYF.

The chain recombines TRBV13 with TRBJ2-1; D is possibly TRBD2 (5 bases). From germline, CDR1 is PRHDT and CDR2 FYEKMQ (reference sequence). The CDR3 has 13 amino acids. The V end was cut by 6 bases, the J end by 5 bases, with 11 bases between. For the CDR3, the DNA is TGTGCCAGCAGGAACGAGGGAAACAATGAGCAGTTCTTC. It is translated as CASRNEGNNEQFF.

CDR3 sequence: CASSGGTPQLAGVPNEQFF. CDR3 bases: TGTGCCAGCAGTGGGGGGACCCCCCAACTAGCGGGAGTGCCGAATGAGCAGTTCTTC. V and J are TRBV6-1 and TRBJ2-1, with TRBD2 matching 11 bases. CDR1 MNHNS and CDR2 SASEGT come from the germline V gene. The CDR3 has 19 residues. Trimming at V came to 4 bases and at J to 7 bases, leaving 18 bases not matched to a gene.

This clone was seen once. CDR3: CATSSIAGTEFF. The CDR3 nucleotides read TGTGCCACCAGCAGCATTGCCGGGACGGAGTTTTTT. The chain carries TRBV15 and TRBJ1-4, with D possibly TRBD1 on 5 matching bases. CDR1 and CDR2 (germline): LNHNV, YYDKDF (reference sequence). This CDR3 comprises 12 residues. V lost 3 bases and J 16 bases, leaving 15 bases between the germline ends. The variable domain in full, with the rest retrieved from reference TRBV15 and TRBJ1-4, is DAMVIQNPRYQVTQFGKPVTLSCSQTLNHNVMYWYQQKSSQAPKLLFHYYDKDFNNEADTPDNFQSRRPNTSFCFLDIRSPGLGDTAMYLCATSSIAGTEFFGSGTQLSVL.